This T cell receptor beta chain was profiled in a study of blood T cells in healthy people across ages. PCR was performed a second time for roughly 7 to 12 cycles using a sample-barcoded 5' primer and a J-beta primer mix. One entry per CDR3 protein, called by TCRdb with MiXCR from the 5' RACE reads. In the table there are roughly 1,500,000 distinct CDR3 sequences, roughly 30% of which are singletons. This clonotype has just one count. The draw of peripheral blood yielded ten milliliters from each donor. The CDR3 runs to 14 residues. Germline loops: CDR1 SGHDT, CDR2 YYEEEE. V lost 2 bases and J 4 bases, leaving 10 bases between the germline ends.

J is TRBJ2-1 and V is TRBV5-6; D remains ambiguous. The sample comprised blood. This receptor was identified in a woman aged 30 to 39 in good health. The CDR3 region has the DNA TGTGCCAGCAGCTTTAAAGCCTCGTACAATGAGCAGTTCTTC. Protein: CASSFKASYNEQFF.